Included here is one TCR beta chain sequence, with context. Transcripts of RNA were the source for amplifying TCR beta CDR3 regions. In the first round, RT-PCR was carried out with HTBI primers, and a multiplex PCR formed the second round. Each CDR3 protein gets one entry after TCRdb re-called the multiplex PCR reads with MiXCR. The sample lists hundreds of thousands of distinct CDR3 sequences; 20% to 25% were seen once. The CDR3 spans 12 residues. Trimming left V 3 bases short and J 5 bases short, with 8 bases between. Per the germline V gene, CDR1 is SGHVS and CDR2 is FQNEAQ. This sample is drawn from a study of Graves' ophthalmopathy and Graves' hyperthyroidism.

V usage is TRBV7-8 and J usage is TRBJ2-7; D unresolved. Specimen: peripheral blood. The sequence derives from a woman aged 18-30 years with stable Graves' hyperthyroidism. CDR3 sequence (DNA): TGTGCCAGCAGCTTGACTCTCAACGAGCAGTACTTC. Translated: CASSLTLNEQYF.